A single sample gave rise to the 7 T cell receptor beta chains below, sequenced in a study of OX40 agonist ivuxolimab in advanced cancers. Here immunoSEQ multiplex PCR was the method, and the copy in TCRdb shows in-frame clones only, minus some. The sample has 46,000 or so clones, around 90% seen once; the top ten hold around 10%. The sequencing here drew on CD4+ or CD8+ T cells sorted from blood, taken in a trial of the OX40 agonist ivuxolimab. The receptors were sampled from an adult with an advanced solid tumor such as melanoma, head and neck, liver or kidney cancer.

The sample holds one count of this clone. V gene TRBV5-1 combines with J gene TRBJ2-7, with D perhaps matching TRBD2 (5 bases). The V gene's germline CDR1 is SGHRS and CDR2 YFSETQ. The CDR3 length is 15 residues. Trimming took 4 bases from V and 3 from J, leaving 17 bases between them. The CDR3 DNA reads TGCGCCAGCAGCGTGGGTATCGGGATATACTACGAGCAGTACTTC. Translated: CASSVGIGIYYEQYF.

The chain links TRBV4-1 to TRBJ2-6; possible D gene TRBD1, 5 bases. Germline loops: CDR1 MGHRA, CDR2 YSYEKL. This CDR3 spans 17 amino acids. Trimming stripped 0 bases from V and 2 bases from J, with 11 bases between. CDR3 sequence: CASSQDSQGAGANVLTF. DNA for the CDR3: TGCGCCAGCAGCCAAGATTCCCAGGGCGCTGGGGCCAACGTCCTGACTTTC.

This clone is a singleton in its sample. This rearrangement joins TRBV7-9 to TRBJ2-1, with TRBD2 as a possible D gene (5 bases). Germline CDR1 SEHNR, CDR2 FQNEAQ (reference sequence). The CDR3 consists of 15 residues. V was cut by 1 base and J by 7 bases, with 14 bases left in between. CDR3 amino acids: CASSLEWRGENEQFF. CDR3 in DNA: TGTGCCAGCAGCTTAGAGTGGCGTGGGGAGAATGAGCAGTTCTTC.

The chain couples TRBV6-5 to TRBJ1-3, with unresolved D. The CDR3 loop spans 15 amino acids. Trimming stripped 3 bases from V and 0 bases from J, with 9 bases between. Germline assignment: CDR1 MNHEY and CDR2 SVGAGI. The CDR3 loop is CASSYKEHSGNTIYF. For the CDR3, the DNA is TGTGCCAGCAGTTATAAGGAACACTCTGGAAACACCATATATTTT.

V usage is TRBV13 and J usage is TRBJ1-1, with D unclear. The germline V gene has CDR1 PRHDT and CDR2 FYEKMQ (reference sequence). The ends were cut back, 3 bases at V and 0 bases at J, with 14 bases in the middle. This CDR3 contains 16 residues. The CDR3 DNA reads TGTGCCAGCAGCTTGGTCCGGATAGCGGTGAACACTGAAGCTTTCTTT. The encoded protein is CASSLVRIAVNTEAFF.

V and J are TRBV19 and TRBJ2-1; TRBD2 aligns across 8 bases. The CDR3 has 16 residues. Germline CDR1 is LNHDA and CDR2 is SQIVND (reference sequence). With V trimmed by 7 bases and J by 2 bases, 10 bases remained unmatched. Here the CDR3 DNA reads TGTGCCAGTACCCCGGGCCCGGGGGGGGCCTACAATGAGCAGTTCTTC. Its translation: CASTPGPGGAYNEQFF.

CDR3 DNA: TGTGCCAGCAGCTCTAGTAAGAGACAGGGTAGAGACACCGGGGAGCTGTTTTTT. Translated: CASSSSKRQGRDTGELFF. The chain links TRBV7-9 to TRBJ2-2; 7 nucleotides align to TRBD1. CDR1 SEHNR and CDR2 FQNEAQ come from the germline V gene (reference sequence). The CDR3 contains 18 residues. V was pared by 4 bases and J by 3 bases, with 14 bases of the junction left unmatched.